Following are 18 T cell receptor beta chains from one sample sequenced in a study of blood T cell repertoires in COVID-19. The method was immunoSEQ multiplex PCR; TCRdb's version includes in-frame clones alone and lacks a portion of them. Of about 190,000 clones listed, around 84% are singletons. The sequenced sample consisted of peripheral blood. The receptor set was obtained from a human donor in a cohort sampled during active COVID-19.

The chain couples TRBV28 to TRBJ2-7; 14 nucleotides agree with TRBD2. The V gene end was trimmed by 8 bases and the J gene end by 3 bases; junction bases not matched to a gene: 9. CDR1 is MDHEN, CDR2 SYDVKM, per germline. CDR3 length equals 16 residues. The DNA for the CDR3 is TGTGCCAGCGGCTCGGGACTAGCGGGAGTTCGCTACGAGCAGTACTTC. Protein product: CASGSGLAGVRYEQYF.

The J gene is TRBJ2-3, the V gene TRBV14, with TRBD2 as a possible D gene (6 bases). Looked up from germline, CDR1 is SGHDN and CDR2 is FVKESK. The length of the CDR3 is 16 residues. Trimming shortened V by 1 base and J by 5 bases, and 16 bases separated the two germline ends. The CDR3 spells CASSQARTWEVDTQYF. CDR3 in DNA: TGTGCCAGCAGCCAAGCCCGGACCTGGGAGGTAGATACGCAGTATTTT.

V usage is TRBV5-1 and J usage is TRBJ2-1, with D uncertain. In germline, CDR1 is SGHRS, CDR2 YFSETQ. V was trimmed by 1 base and J by 0 bases, leaving 8 bases between them. The CDR3 is 15 residues long. The CDR3 coding sequence is TGCGCCAGCAGCTTGTGGGCAGACTCCTACAATGAGCAGTTCTTC. It yields the protein CASSLWADSYNEQFF.

V gene TRBV6-4 combines with J gene TRBJ2-1; 8 bases agree with TRBD1. The CDR3 has 15 residues. The V gene end was trimmed by 4 bases and the J gene end by 4 bases; junction bases not matched to a gene: 6. The germline V gene has CDR1 MRHNA and CDR2 SNTAGT. The CDR3 reads CASSGRTGSYNEQFF. The CDR3 nucleotides are TGTGCCAGCAGTGGCAGGACAGGGAGTTACAATGAGCAGTTCTTC.

The chain links TRBV27 to TRBJ2-6; no clear D. CDR1 is MNHEY, CDR2 SMNVEV, per germline (reference sequence). The V end lost 6 bases, the J end lost 1 base, and 4 bases lay between the germline ends. The CDR3 length is 13 residues. The CDR3 region is CASRSSGANVLTF. As DNA, the CDR3 is TGTGCCAGCAGGAGTTCTGGGGCCAACGTCCTGACTTTC.

V gene TRBV9 combines with J gene TRBJ1-3; a weak D match, TRBD1 (5 bases). Germline lookup yields CDR1 SGDLS and CDR2 YYNGEE. This CDR3 contains 19 residues. Trimming stripped 4 bases from V and 0 bases from J, with 23 bases between. CDR3 in amino acids: CASSSPRGERQLSGNTIYF. CDR3 DNA: TGTGCCAGCAGCTCCCCCCGGGGGGAACGCCAGCTCTCTGGAAACACCATATATTTT.

The V call is TRBV5-6, the J call TRBJ2-3; 11 bases fit TRBD2. This CDR3 is 17 amino acids long. Losses at the gene ends were 4 bases for V and 4 bases for J; bases not matched to a gene: 11. CDR1 and CDR2 (germline): SGHDT, YYEEEE. The CDR3 coding sequence is TGTGCCAGCAGCCTACCGGGCACTAGCGGGGGAGCAGATACGCAGTATTTT. Translation gives CASSLPGTSGGADTQYF.

CDR3 DNA: TGTGCCAGCAGCCAAGGACATACACAAGCAACAGATACGCAGTATTTT. It is translated as CASSQGHTQATDTQYF. V usage is TRBV3-1 (or the pseudogene TRBV3-2) and J usage is TRBJ2-3, with no clear D. The CDR3 covers 16 residues. In germline, CDR1 is LGHDT, CDR2 YNNKEL (reference sequence). V was cut by 1 base and J by 3 bases, with 14 bases left in between.

The chain joins TRBV28 to TRBJ2-1; the D is unclear. This CDR3 region has 14 residues. Germline CDR1 and CDR2: MDHEN and SYDVKM. Trimming took off 8 bases at V and 9 bases at J, with 20 bases between the two ends. In DNA, the CDR3 is TGTGCCAGCGTAGGTGTTGGGCAGGTGGGTGAGCAGTTCTTC. Translated, it gives CASVGVGQVGEQFF.

The chain joins TRBV19 to TRBJ1-3; D is unclear. The CDR3 runs to 14 residues. The V end lost 5 bases, the J end lost 2 bases, and 10 bases lay between the germline ends. Germline V gene data show CDR1 as LNHDA and CDR2 as SQIVND (reference sequence). The CDR3 DNA reads as TGTGCCAGTAGTCTCTCAGGCCCTGGAAACACCATATATTTT. Translation: CASSLSGPGNTIYF.

The chain employs TRBV7-8 and TRBJ2-1, with D possibly matching TRBD1 (5 bases). This CDR3 region has 16 residues. Germline CDR1 reads SGHVS; CDR2 reads FQNEAQ. Trimming left V 1 base short and J 0 bases short, with 10 bases between. The CDR3, as DNA: TGTGCCAGCAGCTTAGAGGGGATGGGCTCCTACAATGAGCAGTTCTTC. Its protein product is CASSLEGMGSYNEQFF.

This clone was seen once. The chain recombines TRBV29-1 with TRBJ1-2; D uncertain. Germline V gene sequence: CDR1 SQVTM, CDR2 ANQGSEA. V was pared by 4 bases and J by 4 bases, with 4 bases between. The CDR3 runs to 10 residues. In DNA form, the CDR3 reads TGCAGCGTTGCCGGCTATGGCTACACCTTC. Residues: CSVAGYGYTF.

This chain connects TRBV6-1 to TRBJ1-1; D unresolved. Germline V gene sequence: CDR1 MNHNS, CDR2 SASEGT. With 3 bases removed from V and 8 bases from J, the gap between germline ends came to 16 bases. The length of the CDR3 is 14 residues. The CDR3 DNA reads as TGTGCCAGCAGTGAGACGGGAGGGAGGAGGGAAGCTTTCTTT. Its protein product is CASSETGGRREAFF.

The CDR3 DNA is TGTGCCAGAAGCAACAAGCGGGGGGCCTCTCAAGAGACCCAGTACTTC. This sequence encodes CARSNKRGASQETQYF. The chain recombines TRBV5-3 with TRBJ2-5; 9 positions agree with TRBD2. TRBV5-3 is known as an ORF, though its function is uncertain. The CDR3 sequence is 16 residues long. V lost 4 bases to trimming and J lost 2 bases; unmatched junction nucleotides: 9.

V usage is TRBV5-1 and J usage is TRBJ2-3; the match to TRBD2 covers 8 bases. Germline values: CDR1 SGHRS, CDR2 YFSETQ. V trimming: 4 bases; J trimming: 1 base; junction bases outside the gene matches: 8. This CDR3 is 16 amino acids long. The CDR3, as DNA: TGCGCCAGCAGCCCGATAGCGGGACCTCGCACAGATACGCAGTATTTT. Translating gives CASSPIAGPRTDTQYF.

This sequence joins TRBV13 and TRBJ2-2; TRBD2 matches 11 bases. The length of the CDR3 is 15 residues. The V and J ends lost 5 bases and 4 bases, in that order; junction bases with no gene match: 3. The germline V gene has CDR1 PRHDT and CDR2 FYEKMQ (reference sequence). Written as DNA, the CDR3 is TGTGCCAGCAGCCCACTAGCGGGAGTCACCGGGGAGCTGTTTTTT. Protein sequence: CASSPLAGVTGELFF.

The genes are TRBV18 and TRBJ1-2; tentative D call: TRBD1 (6 bases). This CDR3 is 16 amino acids long. The germline gives CDR1 KGHSH, CDR2 LQKENI. The V gene lost 2 bases and the J gene lost 7 bases, with 20 bases spanning the gap. CDR3 region: CASSPSTRQVRGGYTF. In nucleotides, the CDR3 is TGTGCCAGCTCACCATCCACACGACAGGTCAGGGGTGGCTACACCTTC.

The genes are TRBV28 and TRBJ1-5, with D hard to call. Trimming cost V 3 bases and J 5 bases, with 17 bases left between them. CDR1 MDHEN and CDR2 SYDVKM come from the germline V gene. The CDR3 sequence is 16 residues long. For the CDR3, the DNA is TGTGCCAGCAGTTTTAGCCGTACCTTATCCTATCAGCCCCAGCATTTT. Translated: CASSFSRTLSYQPQHF.